A selection of T cell receptor beta chains follows, all from one sample in a study of T cells in Graves' hyperthyroidism and ophthalmopathy. TCRdb analysed the multiplex PCR reads with MiXCR anew, one entry per CDR3 protein. The table shows about 400,000 distinct CDR3 sequences, with 12% to 15% occurring only once. The specimen was blood. Receptors were obtained from a woman under 30 with Graves' hyperthyroidism. Both conserved end residues are part of each CDR3. The D gene is left open where the match is weak. Clone size is given for some rows only: seen once, a few or many times, or a class if the clone is expanded.

D	V	size	J	DNA	CDR3
TRBD1	TRBV6-1	many	TRBJ2-3	TGTGCCAGCAGTCGCCGACAGGGCCGCACAGATACGCAGTATTTT	CASSRRQGRTDTQYF
.	TRBV5-1	few	TRBJ1-2	TGCGCCAGCAGCCAGGGCCCGGAGGGCTACACCTTC	CASSQGPEGYTF
TRBD1	TRBV29-1	many	TRBJ2-3	TGCAGCGTCCAGACAGGGCGCACAGATACGCAGTATTTT	CSVQTGRTDTQYF
.	TRBV7-9	many	TRBJ2-1	TGTGCCAGCAGCCTAAGGGACTACAATGAGCAGTTCTTC	CASSLRDYNEQFF
.	TRBV11-2	.	TRBJ1-2	TGTGCCAGCAGCAACGGGGCCGTCTATGGCTACACCTTC	CASSNGAVYGYTF
TRBD1	TRBV12-5	many	TRBJ1-5	TGTGCTAGTGGCTCTGTGACCGGGACAGATAATCAGCCCCAGCATTTT	CASGSVTGTDNQPQHF
TRBD2	TRBV4-1	few	TRBJ2-1	TGCGCCAGCAGCCAAGAGGGACTAGCGGCCCCGCTGGGGTTCTTC	CASSQEGLAAPLGFF
TRBD2	TRBV6-1	.	TRBJ2-1	TGTGCCAGCAGGGGAGCGGGAGGAGGGAGCAATGAGCGGTTCTTC	CASRGAGGGSNERFF
.	TRBV2	many	TRBJ1-4	TGTGCCAGCAGCCAGCGGACAGTCCTAACTAATGAAAAACTGTTTTTT	CASSQRTVLTNEKLFF
TRBD2	TRBV28	many	TRBJ2-1	TGTGCCAGCAGTCCTTGGACTAGCGGCATAACCCCCAATGAGCAGTTCTTC	CASSPWTSGITPNEQFF
.	TRBV27	many	TRBJ2-7	TGTGCCAGCAGTTTAAGGAGAAATTACGAGCAGTACTTC	CASSLRRNYEQYF
TRBD1	TRBV20-1	many	TRBJ2-5	TGCAGTGCGAACGACCGACAGGGCCATAAGGAGACCCAGTACTTC	CSANDRQGHKETQYF
.	TRBV5-8	few	TRBJ1-1	TGTGCCAGCAGCTACAGGGCTCGAAACACTGAAGCTTTCTTT	CASSYRARNTEAFF
.	TRBV7-9	.	TRBJ2-7	TGTGCCAGCAGCTTAGGGTATAGTCTATCTACCTACGAGCAGTACTTC	CASSLGYSLSTYEQYF
TRBD1	TRBV5-1	many	TRBJ2-7	TGCGCCAGCAGGGGAGGCATCGGGACAGGGACCCACGAGCAGTACTTC	CASRGGIGTGTHEQYF
.	TRBV7-9	many	TRBJ2-2	TGTGCCAGCAGCTTCCATCGGTCCCTAGCACAGAACACCGGGGAGCTGTTTTTT	CASSFHRSLAQNTGELFF
.	TRBV7-9	.	TRBJ2-7	TGTGCCAGCAGCTACGGGACTGCCGATTACGAGCAGTACTTC	CASSYGTADYEQYF
.	TRBV7-2	many	TRBJ2-7	TGTGCCAGCAGCTTAGCCCTTGCCAACTACGAGCAGTACTTC	CASSLALANYEQYF
.	TRBV28	many	TRBJ2-7	TGTGCCAGCAGATCGACGGGACGTGGCGAGCAGTACTTC	CASRSTGRGEQYF
.	TRBV4-1	.	TRBJ2-1	TGCGCCAGCAGCCAAGATCACAGGGCCTTCTACAATGAGCAGTTCTTC	CASSQDHRAFYNEQFF
TRBD2	TRBV19	.	TRBJ2-3	TGTGCCAGTAGTACCTTCTTAGCGGGAGCGGTCTCAGATACGCAGTATTTT	CASSTFLAGAVSDTQYF